A selection of T cell receptor beta chains follows, all from one sample in a study of PD-1 blockade in classical Hodgkin lymphoma. TCRdb's table, derived via immunoSEQ multiplex PCR, lists solely in-frame clones and lacks some. The sample carries over 1,500 clones, more than 80% recorded once. The material was peripheral blood mononuclear cells (PBMCs), obtained at baseline. These receptors were obtained from a human donor with classical Hodgkin lymphoma. Each CDR3 is given with its conserved first and last residue. A D gene is named only where the DNA matches it firmly. Size is stated for part of the rows, as once, few or many counts, or as a class when the clone is expanded.

j_call d_call clone_size v_call cdr3_aa cdr3_nt
TRBJ1-5 . . TRBV9 CASSVDPGTFNQPQHF TGTGCCAGCAGCGTGGACCCCGGGACATTCAATCAGCCCCAGCATTTT
TRBJ1-6 TRBD1 once TRBV7-3 CASSVGTGVPSPLHF TGTGCCAGCAGCGTAGGGACAGGGGTGCCTTCACCCCTCCACTTT
TRBJ1-5 . . TRBV7-8 CASSLAASRGAQHF TGTGCCAGCAGCTTAGCCGCCAGTCGAGGGGCCCAGCATTTT
TRBJ2-7 . . TRBV4-3 CASSQDQGLSYEQYF TGCGCCAGCAGCCAAGATCAGGGACTCTCCTACGAGCAGTACTTC
TRBJ1-4 TRBD1 . TRBV5-1 CASSFRDRGEKLFF TGCGCCAGCAGCTTCCGGGACAGGGGAGAAAAACTGTTTTTT
TRBJ1-5 . . TRBV6-5 CASSPAVYSNQPQHF TGTGCCAGCAGCCCCGCCGTTTATAGCAATCAGCCCCAGCATTTT
TRBJ2-1 . . TRBV6-5 CASSYFRDNEQFF TGTGCCAGCAGTTACTTCCGGGACAATGAGCAGTTCTTC
TRBJ1-2 TRBD1 . TRBV18 CASSPGQGANYGYTF TGTGCCAGCTCACCAGGACAGGGCGCTAACTATGGCTACACCTTC
TRBJ1-2 . . TRBV9 CASSVAGVLNYGYTF TGTGCCAGCAGCGTAGCTGGGGTGCTTAACTATGGCTACACCTTC
TRBJ1-1 . . TRBV6-6 CASTMGGMNTEAFF TGTGCCAGCACCATGGGGGGGATGAACACTGAAGCTTTCTTT
TRBJ2-2 TRBD1 . TRBV4-2 CASSQGRDSDTGELFF TGTGCCAGCAGCCAAGGCCGGGACAGCGACACCGGGGAGCTGTTTTTT
TRBJ1-1 . . TRBV2 CASRQGSTEAFF TGTGCCAGTAGGCAGGGGAGCACTGAAGCTTTCTTT
TRBJ1-6 TRBD1 . TRBV6-5 CASRGTGNSPLHF TGTGCCAGCAGAGGGACAGGCAATTCACCCCTCCACTTT
TRBJ2-3 TRBD2 . TRBV4-2 CASSQGTSGGAGTDTQYF TGTGCCAGCAGCCAAGGGACTAGCGGGGGGGCGGGTACAGATACGCAGTATTTT
TRBJ2-6 . . TRBV6-5 CASSYGGIGANVLTF TGTGCCAGCAGTTACGGGGGAATCGGGGCCAACGTCCTGACTTTC
TRBJ2-2 . . TRBV12-5 CASGFGTATGELFF TGTGCTAGTGGTTTTGGGACGGCTACCGGGGAGCTGTTTTTT
TRBJ1-1 TRBD1 . TRBV5-1 CASSPMDRGGGEAFF TGCGCCAGCAGCCCTATGGACAGGGGTGGGGGTGAAGCTTTCTTT
TRBJ1-1 . . TRBV6-6 CASSSSAGSRTEAFF TGTGCCAGCAGTTCCTCAGCGGGCTCTAGGACTGAAGCTTTCTTT
TRBJ2-3 TRBD2 . TRBV7-2 CASSILRGGVDTQYF TGTGCCAGCAGCATCTTGCGGGGGGGTGTAGATACGCAGTATTTT
TRBJ2-1 . . TRBV7-2 CASSRQAYNEQFF TGTGCCAGCAGCCGACAAGCTTACAATGAGCAGTTCTTC
TRBJ2-3 . once TRBV7-3 CASSFSGNTDTQYF TGTGCCAGCAGCTTTTCGGGGAACACAGATACGCAGTATTTT
TRBJ2-7 . . TRBV5-1 CASSATGSSYEQYF TGCGCCAGCAGCGCCACAGGGAGCTCCTACGAGCAGTACTTC
TRBJ1-5 . . TRBV13 CASSFEDSNQPQHF TGTGCCAGCAGCTTTGAAGATAGCAATCAGCCCCAGCATTTT
TRBJ2-5 . . TRBV30 CAWSVETQYF TGTGCCTGGAGTGTAGAGACCCAGTACTTC
TRBJ1-5 . . TRBV19 CASSIVGPSNQPQHF TGTGCCAGTAGTATAGTGGGACCGAGCAATCAGCCCCAGCATTTT
TRBJ2-3 . few TRBV6-1 CASSEGSGDTQYF TGTGCCAGCAGTGAAGGGTCCGGGGATACGCAGTATTTT
TRBJ2-7 TRBD2 . TRBV2 CASEGTRVYEQYF TGTGCCAGCGAGGGGACTAGGGTCTACGAGCAGTACTTC
TRBJ2-7 . . TRBV9 CASSARDREAFYEQYF TGTGCCAGCAGCGCCCGTGACAGGGAGGCTTTTTACGAGCAGTACTTC
TRBJ2-6 TRBD1 few TRBV5-1 CASSTGDRRSGANVLTF TGCGCCAGCAGCACAGGGGACCGCCGCTCTGGGGCCAACGTCCTGACTTTC
TRBJ1-5 . . TRBV5-1 CASSLEGIGNQPQHF TGCGCCAGCAGCTTGGAGGGCATAGGCAATCAGCCCCAGCATTTT
TRBJ2-4 . . TRBV2 CASSVRGDIQYF TGTGCCAGCAGTGTCAGGGGGGACATTCAGTACTTC